The 25 T cell receptor beta chains presented below share a single source sample, sequenced in a study of blood T cell repertoires in COVID-19. Method: immunoSEQ multiplex PCR; TCRdb's copy keeps in-frame clones and lacks some. The repertoire includes 60,000 to 65,000 clones, around 85% of them detected once, and about 20% sits in the top ten. Material: peripheral blood. The receptors were sampled from a man aged 55 to 70 with acute or convalescent COVID-19.

The rearrangement joins TRBV24-1 to TRBJ2-1, with 7 bases identical to TRBD1. This CDR3 comprises 16 residues. V was pared by 1 base and J by 3 bases, with 5 bases of the junction left unmatched. Germline V gene data show CDR1 as KGHDR and CDR2 as SFDVKD. The CDR3 nucleotides are TGTGCCACCAGTGATTTCCGGACAGGCGACTACAATGAGCAGTTCTTC. This codes for CATSDFRTGDYNEQFF.

This chain joins TRBV7-9 and TRBJ1-5; no definite D call. This CDR3 contains 15 residues. Germline CDR1 and CDR2: SEHNR and FQNEAQ (reference sequence). The V end was cut by 2 bases, the J end by 2 bases, with 10 bases between. The DNA for the CDR3 is TGTGCCAGCAGCTTATCAACGGTTCGCAATCAGCCCCAGCATTTT. Protein product: CASSLSTVRNQPQHF. The variable domain in full, completed from reference TRBV7-9 and TRBJ1-5, reads DTGVSQNPRHKITKRGQNVTFRCDPISEHNRLYWYRQTLGQGPEFLTYFQNEAQLEKSRLLSDRFSAERPKGSFSTLEIQRTEQGDSAMYLCASSLSTVRNQPQHFGDGTRLSIL.

The V call is TRBV18, the J call TRBJ2-3; 9 bases line up with TRBD2. The CDR3 has 15 amino acids. Trimming cost V 3 bases and J 4 bases; bases outside gene matches: 5. The germline V gene encodes CDR1 KGHSH and CDR2 LQKENI. CDR3 in amino acids: CASSPVAGVADTQYF. The DNA for the CDR3 is TGTGCCAGCTCACCCGTAGCGGGAGTTGCAGATACGCAGTATTTT. The entire variable domain, with the rest obtained from reference TRBV18 and TRBJ2-3, is as follows: NAGVMQNPRHLVRRRGQEARLRCSPMKGHSHVYWYRQLPEEGLKFMVYLQKENIIDESGMPKERFSAEFPKEGPSILRIQQVVRGDSAAYFCASSPVAGVADTQYFGPGTRLTVL.

This chain connects TRBV30 to TRBJ2-1; 10 nucleotides agree with TRBD2. The germline CDR1 and CDR2 sequences are GTSNPN and SVGIG (reference sequence). The V segment lost 0 bases and the J segment 7 bases; nucleotides outside the gene matches: 9. This CDR3 region has 16 residues. The CDR3 region has the DNA TGTGCCTGGAGTGTATCCCTAGCGGGAGAACAGAATGAGCAGTTCTTC. Translated: CAWSVSLAGEQNEQFF.

The chain couples TRBV19 to TRBJ2-1; 11 bases fit TRBD2. In germline, CDR1 is LNHDA, CDR2 SQIVND (reference sequence). Trimming took 4 bases from V and 4 from J; bases not matched to a gene: 6. The CDR3 is made up of 16 amino acids. CDR3 DNA sequence: TGTGCCAGTAGTACCGGGACTAGCGGCCGTTACAATGAGCAGTTCTTC. It is translated as CASSTGTSGRYNEQFF.

The chain is built from TRBV11-3 and TRBJ2-2; the D gene is possibly TRBD2 (5 bases). CDR3 size: 13 residues. The germline gives CDR1 SGHNT, CDR2 YENEEA. The V gene lost 6 bases and the J gene lost 5 bases, with 10 bases spanning the gap. The CDR3 sequence is CASSNGLTGELFF. CDR3 nucleotide sequence: TGTGCCAGCAGTAACGGACTGACCGGGGAGCTGTTTTTT. Full variable domain (rest looked up from reference TRBV11-3 and TRBJ2-2): EAGVVQSPRYKIIEKKQPVAFWCNPISGHNTLYWYLQNLGQGPELLIRYENEEAVDDSQLPKDRFSAERLKGVDSTLKIQPAELGDSAVYLCASSNGLTGELFFGEGSRLTVL.

This clone was seen a single time. This sequence joins TRBV7-2 and TRBJ2-7; D not certain. The germline CDR1 and CDR2 sequences are SGHTA and FQGNSA. The CDR3 has 14 amino acids. V was pared by 4 bases and J by 1 base, with 11 bases between. As DNA, the CDR3 is TGTGCCAGCAGCTCGTCAGATGATTCCTACGAGCAGTACTTC. This sequence encodes CASSSSDDSYEQYF.

The chain employs TRBV3-1 (or the pseudogene TRBV3-2) and TRBJ2-1, with D unresolved. This CDR3 contains 15 residues. Deletions cut 2 bases from V and 0 bases from J, with 8 bases between. CDR1 and CDR2 (germline): LGHDT, YNNKEL (reference sequence). DNA for the CDR3: TGTGCCAGCAGCCAACAACAGAGCTCCTACAATGAGCAGTTCTTC. Residues: CASSQQQSSYNEQFF.

J is TRBJ2-1 and V is TRBV5-3; 8 bases line up with TRBD2. TRBV5-3 counts as an open reading frame of uncertain function. Unmatched junction bases numbered 7, after V lost 1 base and J lost 4 bases. CDR3 length: 16 amino acids. In DNA, the CDR3 is TGTGCCAGAAGCTTGAGTCACGGGAGGGAGTACAATGAGCAGTTCTTC. Its translation is CARSLSHGREYNEQFF.

The chain employs TRBV4-1 and TRBJ2-7; TRBD1 agrees at 8 bases. V shed 0 bases, J shed 3 bases, and the junction held 7 bases outside the gene matches. Germline V gene data show CDR1 as MGHRA and CDR2 as YSYEKL. The CDR3 totals 16 residues. In nucleotides, the CDR3 is TGCGCCAGCAGCCAAGATCCAGGGGGCGATAGCTACGAGCAGTACTTC. The encoded protein is CASSQDPGGDSYEQYF.

V gene TRBV25-1 combines with J gene TRBJ1-1; tentatively, D is TRBD1 (6 bases). Trimming took off 3 bases at V and 3 bases at J, with 17 bases between the two ends. Germline CDR1 reads MGHDK; CDR2 reads SYGVNS. The CDR3 is made up of 16 amino acids. The CDR3 coding sequence is TGTGCCAGCAGTGATACCTCGCGGGGGGCGGACACTGAAGCTTTCTTT. Amino acid sequence: CASSDTSRGADTEAFF.

The chain employs TRBV10-2 and TRBJ1-1, with 7 bases aligning to TRBD1. The germline V gene encodes CDR1 WSHSY and CDR2 SAAADI. The length of the CDR3 is 14 residues. V shed 5 bases and J 0 bases; nucleotides not matched to a gene: 3. The CDR3 region is CASSRGGMNTEAFF. CDR3 DNA: TGCGCCAGCAGTCGAGGGGGCATGAACACTGAAGCTTTCTTT.

V usage is TRBV29-1 and J usage is TRBJ2-1, with 11 positions matching TRBD2. This CDR3 has 16 amino acids. V shed 1 base and J 2 bases; nucleotides not matched to a gene: 4. Germline V CDR1 and CDR2: SQVTM, ANQGSEA. CDR3: CSVEGVSGRAYNEQFF. CDR3 nucleotides: TGCAGCGTTGAAGGGGTTAGCGGGAGGGCCTACAATGAGCAGTTCTTC.

CDR3 region: CASRPGQGASEQYF. CDR3 in DNA: TGCGCCAGCAGACCGGGACAGGGGGCGAGTGAGCAGTACTTC. This chain joins TRBV10-2 and TRBJ2-7; 12 bases line up with TRBD1. The V and J ends lost 6 bases and 7 bases, in that order; junction bases with no gene match: 7. Per the germline V gene, CDR1 is WSHSY and CDR2 is SAAADI. The CDR3 loop spans 14 amino acids.

J is TRBJ2-3 and V is TRBV28, with 10 nucleotides matching TRBD1. This CDR3 is built from 17 residues. Germline loops: CDR1 MDHEN, CDR2 SYDVKM. Trimming removed 4 bases from V and 2 bases from J; junction bases left unmatched: 9. CDR3 loop: CASSSSGQGGTTDTQYF. The CDR3 DNA follows: TGTGCCAGCAGTTCCTCCGGACAGGGGGGAACCACAGATACGCAGTATTTT.

This chain links TRBV7-2 with TRBJ2-3; 10 bases map to TRBD2. CDR3 length: 17 residues. The trim removed 0 bases at V and 6 bases at J, leaving 9 bases unmatched. Looked up from germline, CDR1 is SGHTA and CDR2 is FQGNSA. The chain's CDR3 is CASSLARTSGQGDTQYF. CDR3 DNA sequence: TGTGCCAGCAGCTTAGCCAGGACTAGCGGACAAGGCGATACGCAGTATTTT.

The CDR3 DNA is TGCGCCAGCAGCCGATTTAACAGGGCGCCTCCGATAGTTAATGGATCCTACGAGCAGTACTTC. Translating it yields CASSRFNRAPPIVNGSYEQYF. The chain employs TRBV4-1 and TRBJ2-7; the D gene is possibly TRBD1 (6 bases). The CDR3 runs to 21 residues. Per the germline V gene, CDR1 is MGHRA and CDR2 is YSYEKL. Trimming left V 4 bases short and J 1 base short, with 32 bases between.

This chain connects TRBV5-4 to TRBJ2-1; 7 nucleotides match TRBD2. CDR3 length: 16 amino acids. CDR1 is SGHNT, CDR2 YYREEE, per germline (reference sequence). J lost 7 bases, V lost 0 bases, and 10 bases had no gene match. The CDR3 nucleotides read TGTGCCAGCAGCTTGGCCCCAGCGGGAAGGGGAAATGAGCAGTTCTTC. Residues: CASSLAPAGRGNEQFF.

CDR3 protein: CASSRTEDSNQPQHF. The CDR3 DNA reads as TGTGCCAGCAGTCGGACAGAAGATAGCAATCAGCCCCAGCATTTT. The V and J genes are TRBV2 and TRBJ1-5; TRBD1 might be the D (6 bases). This CDR3 comprises 15 residues. The germline V gene has CDR1 SNHLY and CDR2 FYNNEI. Trimming shortened V by 5 bases and J by 0 bases, and 11 bases separated the two germline ends. Drawing the rest from reference TRBV2 and TRBJ1-5, the complete variable domain is EPEVTQTPSHQVTQMGQEVILRCVPISNHLYFYWYRQILGQKVEFLVSFYNNEISEKSEIFDDQFSVERPDGSNFTLKIRSTKLEDSAMYFCASSRTEDSNQPQHFGDGTRLSIL.

The rearrangement uses TRBV10-1 and TRBJ2-2, with 7 bases fitting TRBD2. The germline V gene has CDR1 WNHNN and CDR2 SYGVQD (reference sequence). This CDR3 region has 14 residues. V shed 6 bases, J shed 5 bases, and the junction held 6 bases outside the gene matches. CDR3 protein: CASRASGPTGELFF. The CDR3 DNA follows: TGCGCCAGCAGGGCTAGCGGACCGACCGGGGAGCTGTTTTTT.

The chain joins TRBV28 to TRBJ2-4; the match to TRBD1 covers 9 bases. The germline CDR1 and CDR2 sequences are MDHEN and SYDVKM. The CDR3 loop spans 15 amino acids. V lost 6 bases and J lost 8; bases outside the gene matches: 11. CDR3 in DNA: TGTGCCAGCAGCCGGAAAGGACAGGGGTTAGACATTCAGTACTTC. Its protein product is CASSRKGQGLDIQYF.

This chain uses TRBV3-1 (or the pseudogene TRBV3-2) with TRBJ2-7, with D uncertain. Deletions cut 3 bases from V and 0 bases from J, with 15 bases between. The CDR3 consists of 16 residues. Germline lookup yields CDR1 LGHDT and CDR2 YNNKEL (reference sequence). CDR3 in amino acids: CASSHGTGGSSYEQYF. CDR3 in DNA: TGTGCCAGCAGCCATGGAACTGGCGGTAGCTCCTACGAGCAGTACTTC.

This chain uses TRBV7-3 with TRBJ1-1; D is possibly TRBD1 (6 bases). CDR1 and CDR2 (germline): SGHTA, FQGTGA. The V and J ends lost 5 bases and 5 bases respectively, with 12 bases between them. The CDR3 length is 13 residues. DNA of the CDR3: TGTGCCAGCAGCCGGGACATGCAGACTGAAGCTTTCTTT. It encodes CASSRDMQTEAFF.

This sequence joins TRBV5-1 and TRBJ2-7; 7 bases line up with TRBD1. CDR1 and CDR2 (germline): SGHRS, YFSETQ. The CDR3 spans 17 residues. Unmatched junction bases numbered 14, after V lost 5 bases and J lost 0 bases. CDR3 DNA sequence: TGCGCCAGCAGAATGGGGGCAAGGGGGCGCATCTCCTACGAGCAGTACTTC. Translating it yields CASRMGARGRISYEQYF.

CDR3 amino acids: CASSPTSGFPNEQFF. The CDR3, as DNA: TGTGCCAGCAGTCCGACTAGCGGGTTCCCGAATGAGCAGTTCTTC. The J gene is TRBJ2-1, the V gene TRBV28, with 10 bases that match TRBD2. This CDR3 comprises 15 residues. With V trimmed by 5 bases and J by 7 bases, 8 bases remained unmatched. Germline loops: CDR1 MDHEN, CDR2 SYDVKM. Full variable domain (remainder filled in from reference TRBV28 and TRBJ2-1): DVKVTQSSRYLVKRTGEKVFLECVQDMDHENMFWYRQDPGLGLRLIYFSYDVKMKEKGDIPEGYSVSREKKERFSLILESASTNQTSMYLCASSPTSGFPNEQFFGPGTRLTVL.